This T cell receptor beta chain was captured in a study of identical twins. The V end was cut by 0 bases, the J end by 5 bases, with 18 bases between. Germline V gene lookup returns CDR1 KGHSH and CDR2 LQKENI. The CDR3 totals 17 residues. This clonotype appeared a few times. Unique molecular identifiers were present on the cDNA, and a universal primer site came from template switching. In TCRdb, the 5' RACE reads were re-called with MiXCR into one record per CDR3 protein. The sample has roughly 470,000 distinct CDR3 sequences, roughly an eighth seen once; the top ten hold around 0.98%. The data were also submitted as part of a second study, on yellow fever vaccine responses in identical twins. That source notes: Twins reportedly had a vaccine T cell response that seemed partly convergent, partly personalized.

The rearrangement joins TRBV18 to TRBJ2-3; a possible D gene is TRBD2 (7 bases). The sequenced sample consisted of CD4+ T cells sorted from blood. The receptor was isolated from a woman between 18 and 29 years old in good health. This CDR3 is CASSPPKGGPGGDTQYF. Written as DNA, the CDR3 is TGTGCCAGCTCACCACCCAAGGGGGGGCCGGGAGGAGATACGCAGTATTTT.